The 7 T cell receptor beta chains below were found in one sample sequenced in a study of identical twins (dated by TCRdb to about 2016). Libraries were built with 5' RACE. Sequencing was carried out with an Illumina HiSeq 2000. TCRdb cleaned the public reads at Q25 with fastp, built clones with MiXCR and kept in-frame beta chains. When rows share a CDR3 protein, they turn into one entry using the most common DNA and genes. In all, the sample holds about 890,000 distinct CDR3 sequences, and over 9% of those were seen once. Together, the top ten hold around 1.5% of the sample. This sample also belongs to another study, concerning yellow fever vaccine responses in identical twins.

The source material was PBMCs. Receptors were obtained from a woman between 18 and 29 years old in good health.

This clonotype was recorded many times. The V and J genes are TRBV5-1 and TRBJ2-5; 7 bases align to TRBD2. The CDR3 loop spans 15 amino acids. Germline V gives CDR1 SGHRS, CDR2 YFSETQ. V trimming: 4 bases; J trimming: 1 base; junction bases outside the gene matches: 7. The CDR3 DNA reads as TGCGCCAGCAGCCAGGCGGGACTAACCCAAGAGACCCAGTACTTC. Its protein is CASSQAGLTQETQYF.

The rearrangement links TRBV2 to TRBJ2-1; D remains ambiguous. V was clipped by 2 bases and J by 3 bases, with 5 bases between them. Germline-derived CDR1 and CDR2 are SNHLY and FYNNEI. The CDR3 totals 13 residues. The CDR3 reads CASSERSYNEQFF. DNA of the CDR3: TGTGCCAGCAGTGAACGGAGCTACAATGAGCAGTTCTTC.

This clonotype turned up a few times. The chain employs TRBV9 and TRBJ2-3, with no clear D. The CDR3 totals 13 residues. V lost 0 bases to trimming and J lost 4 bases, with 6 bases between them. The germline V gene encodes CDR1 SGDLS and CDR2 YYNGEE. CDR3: CASSVVGSDTQYF. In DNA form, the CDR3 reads TGTGCCAGCAGCGTAGTCGGGTCAGATACGCAGTATTTT.

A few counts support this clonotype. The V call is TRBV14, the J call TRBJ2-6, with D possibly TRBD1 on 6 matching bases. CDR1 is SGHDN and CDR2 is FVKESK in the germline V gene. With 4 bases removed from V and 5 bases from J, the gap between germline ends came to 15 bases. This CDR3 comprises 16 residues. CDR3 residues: CASSLGQLTRANVLTF. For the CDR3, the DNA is TGTGCCAGCAGCCTTGGACAGTTAACTAGGGCCAACGTCCTGACTTTC. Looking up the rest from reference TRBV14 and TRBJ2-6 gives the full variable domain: EAGVTQFPSHSVIEKGQTVTLRCDPISGHDNLYWYRRVMGKEIKFLLHFVKESKQDESGMPNNRFLAERTGGTYSTLKVQPAELEDSGVYFCASSLGQLTRANVLTFGAGSRLTVL.

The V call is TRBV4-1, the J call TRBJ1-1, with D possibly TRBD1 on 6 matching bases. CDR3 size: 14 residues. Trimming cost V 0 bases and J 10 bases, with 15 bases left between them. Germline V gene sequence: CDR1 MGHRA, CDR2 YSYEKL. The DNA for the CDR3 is TGCGCCAGCAGCCAAGAGTGGGACACCTGGGGAGCTTTCTTT. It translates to CASSQEWDTWGAFF.

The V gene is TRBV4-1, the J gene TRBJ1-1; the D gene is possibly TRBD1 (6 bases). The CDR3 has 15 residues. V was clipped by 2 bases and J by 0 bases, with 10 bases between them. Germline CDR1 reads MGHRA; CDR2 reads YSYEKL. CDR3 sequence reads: CASSQFQGMNTEAFF. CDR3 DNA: TGCGCCAGCAGCCAATTTCAGGGGATGAACACTGAAGCTTTCTTT.

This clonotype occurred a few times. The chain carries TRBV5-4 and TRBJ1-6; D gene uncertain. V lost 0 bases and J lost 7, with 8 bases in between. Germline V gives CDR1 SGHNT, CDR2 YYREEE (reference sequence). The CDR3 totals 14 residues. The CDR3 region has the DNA TGTGCCAGCAGCTTGGGCTTGGGGAATTCACCCCTCCACTTT. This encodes CASSLGLGNSPLHF.